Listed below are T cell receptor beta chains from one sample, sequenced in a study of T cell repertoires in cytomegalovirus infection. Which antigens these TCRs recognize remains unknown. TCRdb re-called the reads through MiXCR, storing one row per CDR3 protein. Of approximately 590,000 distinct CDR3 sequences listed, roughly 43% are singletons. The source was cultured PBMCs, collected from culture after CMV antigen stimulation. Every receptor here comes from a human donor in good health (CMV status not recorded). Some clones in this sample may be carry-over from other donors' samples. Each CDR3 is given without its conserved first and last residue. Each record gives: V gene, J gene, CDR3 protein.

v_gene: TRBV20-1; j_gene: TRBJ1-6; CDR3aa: SARTGQSPLH
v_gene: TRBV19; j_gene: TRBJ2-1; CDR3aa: ASVGFLGSDEQF
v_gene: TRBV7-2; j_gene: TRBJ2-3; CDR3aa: ASSDLVDTQY
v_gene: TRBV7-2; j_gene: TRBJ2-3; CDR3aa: ASSLYWGMSTDTQY
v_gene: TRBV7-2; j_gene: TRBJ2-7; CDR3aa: ASSPGREYEQY
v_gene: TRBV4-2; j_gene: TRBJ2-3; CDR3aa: ASSQGARLAQDTQY
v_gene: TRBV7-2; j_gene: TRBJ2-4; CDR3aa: ASSHIENIQY
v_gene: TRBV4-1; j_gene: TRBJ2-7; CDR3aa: ASSPGGASARSSYEQY
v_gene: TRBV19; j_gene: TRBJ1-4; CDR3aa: ASKRGDTSNEKLF
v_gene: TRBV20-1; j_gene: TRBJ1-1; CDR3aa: SAMTGQGAEAF
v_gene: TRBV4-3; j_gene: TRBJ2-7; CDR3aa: ASSQDPGRAYEQY
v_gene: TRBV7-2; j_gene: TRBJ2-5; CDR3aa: ASSRGLAIGETQY
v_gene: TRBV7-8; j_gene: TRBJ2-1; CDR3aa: ASSLLREQF
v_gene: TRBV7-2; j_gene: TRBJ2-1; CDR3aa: ASAGTSAYNEQF
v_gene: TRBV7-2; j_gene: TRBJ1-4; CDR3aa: ASSPTGGGAGEKLF
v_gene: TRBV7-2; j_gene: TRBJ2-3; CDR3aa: ASSFGLAGGLATQY
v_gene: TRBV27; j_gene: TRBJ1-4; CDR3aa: ASSSLAGSNEKLF
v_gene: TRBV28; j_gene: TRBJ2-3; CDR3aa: ASSFLLTSGSSTDTQY
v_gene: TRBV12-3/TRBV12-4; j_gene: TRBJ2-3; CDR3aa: ASSLGARASGSDTQY
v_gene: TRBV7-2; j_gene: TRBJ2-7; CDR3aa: ASSLTPGPTYEQY
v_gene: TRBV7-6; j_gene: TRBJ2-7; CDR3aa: ASVALSGGEQY
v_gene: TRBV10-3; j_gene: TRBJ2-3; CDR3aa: AISGADTQY
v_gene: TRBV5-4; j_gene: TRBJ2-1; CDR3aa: ASSLRSSRDVEQF
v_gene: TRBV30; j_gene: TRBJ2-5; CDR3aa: APVAQAGETQY
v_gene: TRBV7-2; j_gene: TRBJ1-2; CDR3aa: ASSVDGTGYRGYT
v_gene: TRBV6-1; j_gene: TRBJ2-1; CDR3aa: ASRPRDRAYNEQF
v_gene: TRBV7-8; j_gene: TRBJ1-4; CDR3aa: ASSFGRGVTNEKLF
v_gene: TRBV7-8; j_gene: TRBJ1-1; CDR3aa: ASSEDRLNTEAF
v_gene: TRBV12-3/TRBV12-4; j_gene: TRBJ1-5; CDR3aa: ASSFRSDQPQH
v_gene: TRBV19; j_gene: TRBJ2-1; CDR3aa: ASSLYRGGSYNEQF
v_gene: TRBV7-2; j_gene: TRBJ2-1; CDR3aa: ASSAPGLAAHNEQF
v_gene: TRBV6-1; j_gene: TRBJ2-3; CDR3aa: ASSSVSPGATDTQY
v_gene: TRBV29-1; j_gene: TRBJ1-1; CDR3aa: SVRVVDTEAF
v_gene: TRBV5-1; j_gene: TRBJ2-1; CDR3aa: ASRKGGAENEQF
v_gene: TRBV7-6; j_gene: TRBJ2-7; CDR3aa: ASSLGSGTVIYEQY
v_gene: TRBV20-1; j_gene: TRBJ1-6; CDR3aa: SARDWQGNNSPLH
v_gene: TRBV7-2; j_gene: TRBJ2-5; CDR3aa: ASSPLETQY
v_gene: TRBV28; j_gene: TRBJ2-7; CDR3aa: ASRSTGLRTLYEQY
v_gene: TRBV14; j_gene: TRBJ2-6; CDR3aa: ASSKEVVGYSSGANVLT
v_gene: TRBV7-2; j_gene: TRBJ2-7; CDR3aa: ASSLMVDYEQY
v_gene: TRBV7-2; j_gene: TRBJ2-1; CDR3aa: ASLRDPAYNEQF
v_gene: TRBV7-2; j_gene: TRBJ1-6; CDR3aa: ASSLQTGVFNSPLH
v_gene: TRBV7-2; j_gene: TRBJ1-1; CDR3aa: ASSFVPGMGTEAF
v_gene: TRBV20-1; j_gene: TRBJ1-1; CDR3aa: SARGGDRKGQGAF